This T cell receptor (beta chain) came from a study of molecular identifiers for immune sequencing clone quantification. Isolation of naive CD8 T cells was achieved by sorting on a CD8+CD4-CCR7+CD45RA+ phenotype. CDR1 is LNHDA, CDR2 SQIVND, per germline (reference sequence). V was trimmed by 5 bases and J by 3 bases, leaving 17 bases between them. CDR3 length equals 15 residues. Overall study findings and caveats: Sizes of highly expanded clones could be underestimated through identical TCRs sharing a barcode.

As regards this clonotype: Its target is not known.

TCRdb redid the calling of the PCR reads with MiXCR, one entry per CDR3 protein. The profile shows over 70,000 distinct CDR3 sequences, nearly 25% of them singletons. This sequence joins TRBV19 and TRBJ2-7; D is perhaps TRBD2 (5 bases). This TCR derives from a human donor in good health. Some libraries in this study had Jurkat cell RNA spiked in. What was sequenced was naive CD8+ T cells from blood, with Jurkat cell RNA spiked in. Subset reported: FACS-sorted CD8+CD4-CCR7+CD45RA+ naive T cells. The CDR3 loop reads CASSPEGRTFYEQYF. The CDR3 nucleotides are TGTGCCAGTAGTCCCGAGGGCAGAACTTTCTACGAGCAGTACTTC. The whole variable domain, remainder taken from reference TRBV19 and TRBJ2-7, is DGGITQSPKYLFRKEGQNVTLSCEQNLNHDAMYWYRQDPGQGLRLIYYSQIVNDFQKGDIAEGYSVSREKKESFPLTVTSAQKNPTAFYLCASSPEGRTFYEQYFGPGTRLTVT.